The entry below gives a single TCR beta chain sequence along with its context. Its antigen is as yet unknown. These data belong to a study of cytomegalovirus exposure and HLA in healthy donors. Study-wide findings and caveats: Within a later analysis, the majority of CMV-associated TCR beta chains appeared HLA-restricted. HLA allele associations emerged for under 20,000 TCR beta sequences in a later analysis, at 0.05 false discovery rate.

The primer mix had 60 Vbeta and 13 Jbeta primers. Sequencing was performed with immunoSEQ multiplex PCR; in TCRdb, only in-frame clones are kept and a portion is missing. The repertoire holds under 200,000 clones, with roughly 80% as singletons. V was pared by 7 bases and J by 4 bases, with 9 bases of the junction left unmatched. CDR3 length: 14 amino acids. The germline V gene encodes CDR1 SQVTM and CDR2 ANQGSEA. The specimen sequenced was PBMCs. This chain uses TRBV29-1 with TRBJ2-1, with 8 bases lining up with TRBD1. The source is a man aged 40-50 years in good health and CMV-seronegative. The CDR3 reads CSAGRQGIYNEQFF. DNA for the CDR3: TGCAGCGCTGGGCGACAGGGGATTTACAATGAGCAGTTCTTC.